This entry is about one T cell receptor beta chain. The record originates from a study of blood T cell repertoires in COVID-19. In the study overall: Samples representing acute and convalescent COVID-19 were sourced from the United States, Italy and Spain. The cDNA or gDNA used as material had been derived from T cells, B-cell-depleted T cells, or PBMCs.

In the original processing: Amplification from reference gene primers served as the basis for estimated nucleated cell counts. Generated by immunoSEQ multiplex PCR, the TCRdb table keeps only in-frame clones and is missing some. V, J and clone size are taken as reported in that table, and D and trimming were inferred from the DNA itself. The data contain some 71,000 clones, roughly 85% of them seen just once; the ten biggest clones take up roughly 2%. Trimming removed 4 bases from V and 5 bases from J, with 18 bases in between. Germline V gene lookup returns CDR1 SGHRS and CDR2 YFSETQ. The CDR3 loop spans 15 amino acids.

The clonotype originates from a man aged 25-45 years with acute or convalescent COVID-19. Specimen: peripheral blood. The V and J genes are TRBV5-1 and TRBJ1-1; TRBD1 might be the D (5 bases). The CDR3 coding sequence is TGCGCCAGCAGCCCGACGGGGGACGGGCAAACTGAAGCTTTCTTT. As protein: CASSPTGDGQTEAFF.